These 23 T cell receptor beta chains were all obtained from the same sample, sequenced in a study of human T cells and chemical hapten exposure. Time point of the sample: patch test 2, 6 weeks after DPC sensitization. Noted treatment: therapeutic diphenylcyclopropenone sensitization with weekly scalp DPC. TCRdb re-called the RACE reads with MiXCR, one entry per CDR3 protein. The data show just over 350,000 distinct CDR3 sequences, over 6% seen once. The sequencing here drew on whole blood, taken in connection with sensitization to the hapten diphenylcyclopropenone (DPC). These receptors were collected from a woman under 30 with alopecia areata. Some clones in this sample may be carry-over from other donors' samples.

The table lists this clonotype with many counts. The rearrangement links TRBV7-2 to TRBJ1-3; no firm D call. The CDR3 totals 14 residues. The ends were cut back, 1 base at V and 0 bases at J, with 4 bases in the middle. Per germline, CDR1 SGHTA and CDR2 FQGNSA. The CDR3 spells CASSLGISGNTIYF. CDR3 bases: TGTGCCAGCAGCTTAGGCATCTCTGGAAACACCATATATTTT. The full variable domain, its missing parts supplied by reference TRBV7-2 and TRBJ1-3, is GAGVSQSPSNKVTEKGKDVELRCDPISGHTALYWYRQSLGQGLEFLIYFQGNSAPDKSGLPSDRFSAERTGGSVSTLTIQRTQQEDSAVYLCASSLGISGNTIYFGEGSWLTVV.

This clonotype was seen repeatedly, ten times or more. This chain links TRBV20-1 with TRBJ2-6; either TRBD1 or TRBD2 may fit D (8 bases each). V was trimmed by 5 bases and J by 0 bases, leaving 17 bases between them. The germline gives CDR1 DFQATT, CDR2 SNEGSKA (reference sequence). The length of the CDR3 is 17 residues. The CDR3 reads CSAPGGDRSSGANVLTF. The CDR3 DNA is TGCAGTGCTCCGGGGGGGGACAGGTCCTCTGGGGCCAACGTCCTGACTTTC.

The V call is TRBV12-3 or TRBV12-4, the J call TRBJ1-2, with 9 bases aligning to TRBD1. The CDR3 is made up of 15 amino acids. V dropped 4 bases and J dropped 4; count of bases not matched to a gene: 7. In nucleotides, the CDR3 is TGTGCCAGCAGTTCCACCGGGACAGGGCTCTATGGCTACACCTTC. Residues: CASSSTGTGLYGYTF.

This clonotype was found a few times. The V call is TRBV6-1, the J call TRBJ2-3; D not resolved. Germline assignment: CDR1 MNHNS and CDR2 SASEGT. Trimming removed 2 bases from V and 5 bases from J, with 11 bases in between. CDR3 length: 14 amino acids. The CDR3 sequence: CASSESLAGDTQYF. CDR3 nucleotide sequence: TGTGCCAGCAGTGAATCCCTGGCCGGAGATACGCAGTATTTT.

The chain is built from TRBV5-1 and TRBJ1-1, with D hard to call. Per the germline V gene, CDR1 is SGHRS and CDR2 is YFSETQ. V was shortened by 0 bases and J by 1 base, with 13 bases between the two germline ends. CDR3 length: 16 residues. The CDR3 DNA sequence: TGCGCCAGCAGCTTGGGGTTGAACTGGGGGAACACTGAAGCTTTCTTT. This translates into CASSLGLNWGNTEAFF.

A few counts support this clonotype. This chain connects TRBV18 to TRBJ1-6; TRBD1 matches 8 bases. This CDR3 spans 15 amino acids. Germline V CDR1 and CDR2: KGHSH, LQKENI. V dropped 5 bases and J dropped 8; count of bases not matched to a gene: 8. The CDR3 loop reads CASSTRGPVDSPLHF. The CDR3 nucleotides read TGTGCCAGCTCAACCAGGGGGCCGGTCGATTCACCCCTCCACTTT.

For this clonotype: As the CDR3 is not closed by the conserved phenylalanine or tryptophan, this likely results from a read error. The rearrangement uses TRBV11-2 and TRBJ1-1, with a weak D call TRBD1 (5 bases). This CDR3 spans 13 amino acids. The V gene's germline CDR1 is SGHAT and CDR2 FQNNGV. This CDR3 reads CASSLVGATEAFI. For the CDR3, the DNA is TGTGCCAGCAGCTTAGTAGGGGCCACTGAGGCTTTCATT.

The chain links TRBV5-1 to TRBJ2-7; D is undetermined. Trimming took off 6 bases at V and 1 base at J, with 14 bases between the two ends. CDR3 length: 14 residues. The germline V gene has CDR1 SGHRS and CDR2 YFSETQ. The chain's CDR3 is CASITVDPSYEQYF. The CDR3 DNA reads TGCGCCAGCATTACAGTGGATCCTTCCTACGAGCAGTACTTC.

This chain connects TRBV20-1 to TRBJ1-5; 7 positions match TRBD1. Germline lookup yields CDR1 DFQATT and CDR2 SNEGSKA (reference sequence). The CDR3 is 13 residues long. V dropped 5 bases and J dropped 4; count of bases not matched to a gene: 5. CDR3 residues: CSAQGQINQPQHF. Here the CDR3 DNA reads TGCAGTGCTCAGGGACAGATAAATCAGCCCCAGCATTTT.

The chain employs TRBV10-2 and TRBJ2-1, with TRBD2 matching 10 bases. The V segment lost 8 bases and the J segment 4 bases; nucleotides outside the gene matches: 5. CDR3 length equals 14 residues. Germline-derived CDR1 and CDR2 are WSHSY and SAAADI. CDR3 protein: CASLLAGAYNEQFF. The CDR3, as DNA: TGCGCCAGCCTGCTAGCGGGGGCGTACAATGAGCAGTTCTTC.

This clonotype was seen once. This rearrangement joins TRBV12-3 or TRBV12-4 to TRBJ2-6; no firm D call. Deletions cut 6 bases from V and 2 bases from J, with 8 bases between. The CDR3 spans 14 residues. The CDR3 reads CASRADPGANVLTF. For the CDR3, the DNA is TGTGCCAGCAGGGCCGATCCTGGGGCCAACGTCCTGACTTTC.

This clonotype was observed a few times. The J gene is TRBJ2-3, the V gene TRBV10-3; no firm D call. V gave up 0 bases and J gave up 0 bases, with 19 bases separating them. CDR3 length equals 19 residues. Germline V lookup: CDR1 ENHRY, CDR2 SYGVKD. The CDR3 nucleotides are TGTGCCATCAGTGAGTCCGAAGGGCACCTAGTCTTTAGCACAGATACGCAGTATTTT. Protein product: CAISESEGHLVFSTDTQYF.

This clonotype came up a few times. J is TRBJ1-4 and V is TRBV20-1; 7 bases line up with TRBD1. V shed 4 bases and J 4 bases; nucleotides not matched to a gene: 15. The CDR3 has 17 residues. Looked up from germline, CDR1 is DFQATT and CDR2 is SNEGSKA (reference sequence). CDR3 sequence reads: CSATLGTDEAINEKLFF. The CDR3 DNA sequence: TGCAGTGCTACCCTAGGGACAGACGAAGCGATTAATGAAAAACTGTTTTTT.

This clonotype came up a few times. The genes are TRBV7-2 and TRBJ2-6, with D unresolved. Germline V gene lookup returns CDR1 SGHTA and CDR2 FQGNSA. Trimming took off 1 base at V and 7 bases at J, with 5 bases between the two ends. The CDR3 contains 13 residues. CDR3 bases: TGTGCCAGCAGCTTAGAAGCTGCCAACGTCCTGACTTTC. It encodes CASSLEAANVLTF.

This clonotype came up many times. The V call is TRBV29-1, the J call TRBJ1-1; D gene ambiguous. Deletions cut 0 bases from V and 4 bases from J, with 3 bases between. Germline V CDR1 and CDR2: SQVTM, ANQGSEA. The CDR3 extends over 11 amino acids. The CDR3 here is CSVEERTEAFF. The CDR3 nucleotides are TGCAGCGTTGAAGAGCGCACTGAAGCTTTCTTT.

This clonotype was seen repeatedly, ten times or more. The chain joins TRBV7-2 to TRBJ1-1, with a weak D call TRBD1 (5 bases). V was trimmed by 5 bases and J by 7 bases, leaving 17 bases between them. Germline V gene sequence: CDR1 SGHTA, CDR2 FQGNSA. This CDR3 comprises 14 residues. CDR3 nucleotides: TGTGCCAGCAGCCCCCACCTCTTGACAGTTGAAGCTTTCTTT. Amino acid sequence: CASSPHLLTVEAFF.

This clonotype was seen a handful of times. The gene calls are TRBV24-1 and TRBJ1-5; D is perhaps TRBD1 (6 bases). V lost 3 bases and J 4 bases, leaving 9 bases between the germline ends. This CDR3 comprises 14 residues. Germline lookup yields CDR1 KGHDR and CDR2 SFDVKD. CDR3 loop: CATSDATGNQPQHF. The CDR3 coding sequence is TGTGCCACCAGTGATGCCACAGGGAATCAGCCCCAGCATTTT.

In its sample, this clonotype was seen a few times. The V and J genes are TRBV18 and TRBJ1-3; D is undetermined. The V end was cut by 6 bases, the J end by 0 bases, with 15 bases between. Germline CDR1 reads KGHSH; CDR2 reads LQKENI. The CDR3 covers 16 residues. CDR3 nucleotide sequence: TGTGCCAGCTCGTCTCAAATGAGGACCTCTGGAAACACCATATATTTT. Translated, it gives CASSSQMRTSGNTIYF.

A remark on this clonotype: A much more abundant neighbour one base away suggests this may be a read error. The rearrangement uses TRBV7-2 and TRBJ2-1; D is possibly TRBD1 (6 bases). Germline V gene sequence: CDR1 SGHTA, CDR2 FQGNSA. This CDR3 has 15 amino acids. The CDR3 reads CASSPSGQGYNEQIF. DNA of the CDR3: TGTGCCAGCAGCCCATCAGGGCAGGGGTACAATGAGCAGATCTTC. The variable domain in full, with the rest retrieved from reference TRBV7-2 and TRBJ2-1, is GAGVSQSPSNKVTEKGKDVELRCDPISGHTALYWYRQSLGQGLEFLIYFQGNSAPDKSGLPSDRFSAERTGGSVSTLTIQRTQQEDSAVYLCASSPSGQGYNEQIFGPGTRLTVL.

This clonotype was counted many times. The chain has TRBV20-1 and TRBJ1-6; maybe TRBD1 (6 bases). Germline V lookup: CDR1 DFQATT, CDR2 SNEGSKA (reference sequence). With 0 bases removed from V and 3 bases from J, the gap between germline ends came to 9 bases. The CDR3 consists of 15 residues. CDR3 bases: TGCAGTGCTAGAGACAGGGGTGACTATAATTCACCCCTCCACTTT. Amino acids: CSARDRGDYNSPLHF.

This clonotype turned up a few times. The V gene is TRBV6-6, the J gene TRBJ1-3; TRBD1 agrees at 7 bases. This CDR3 contains 18 residues. Germline V gene lookup returns CDR1 MNHNY and CDR2 SVGAGI (reference sequence). The V segment lost 2 bases and the J segment 0 bases; nucleotides outside the gene matches: 10. The CDR3 is CASSYLVPGQISGNTIYF. Written as DNA, the CDR3 is TGTGCCAGCAGTTACCTCGTCCCGGGACAGATCTCTGGAAACACCATATATTTT.

This clonotype was observed a few times. This sequence joins TRBV4-3 and TRBJ2-3; D not resolved. The germline V and J ends were trimmed by 4 bases and 0 bases, with 20 bases remaining between them. This CDR3 has 18 residues. CDR1 and CDR2 from the germline V gene are LGHNA and YSLEER. CDR3 sequence reads: CASSRRALGKFSTDTQYF. The CDR3 DNA is TGCGCCAGCAGCCGAAGGGCCTTGGGCAAATTTAGCACAGATACGCAGTATTTT.

This clonotype was seen a handful of times. This chain uses TRBV29-1 with TRBJ2-7; D remains unclear. V was trimmed by 7 bases and J by 3 bases, leaving 13 bases between them. Germline assignment: CDR1 SQVTM and CDR2 ANQGSEA. The CDR3 length is 12 residues. CDR3 protein: CSAVTENYEQYF. CDR3 bases: TGCAGCGCCGTTACTGAGAACTACGAGCAGTACTTC.